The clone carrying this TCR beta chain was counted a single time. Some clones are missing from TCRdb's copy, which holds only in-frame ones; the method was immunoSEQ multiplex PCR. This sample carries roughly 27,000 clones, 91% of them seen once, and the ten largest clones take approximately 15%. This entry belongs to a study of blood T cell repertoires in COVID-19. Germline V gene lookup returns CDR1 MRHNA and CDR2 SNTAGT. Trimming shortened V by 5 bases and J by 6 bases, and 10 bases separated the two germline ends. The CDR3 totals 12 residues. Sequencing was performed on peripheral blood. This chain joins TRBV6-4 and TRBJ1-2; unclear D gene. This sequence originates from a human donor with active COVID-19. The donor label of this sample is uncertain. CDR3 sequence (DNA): TGTGCCAGCAGTAATAACGGGAATGGCTACACCTTC. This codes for CASSNNGNGYTF.